The clone carrying this T cell receptor (beta chain) was recorded once. Its antigen is as yet unknown. This specimen comes from a study of cytomegalovirus exposure and HLA in healthy donors. Study-wide background: The 130 or so validation repertoires, a later analysis reported, used the same platform as the roughly 710 first-cohort repertoires.

Study-level findings and limits: A list of 150 to 200 TCR beta chains associated with cytomegalovirus was given. That first-cohort TCR clusters tended to co-occur in the 95 to 150 validation repertoires was found in a later analysis.

Sequencing was performed with immunoSEQ multiplex PCR; in TCRdb, only in-frame clones are kept and a portion is missing. The sample has tens of thousands of clones, roughly 90% seen once. Germline CDR1 SNHLY, CDR2 FYNNEI. Trimming cost V 6 bases and J 3 bases; bases outside gene matches: 8. This CDR3 region has 15 residues. V and J are TRBV2 and TRBJ2-1, with 7 bases matching TRBD2. This sequence was found in a woman younger than 35 in good health and CMV-seropositive. The sequencing sample was made of PBMCs. CDR3 in amino acids: CASRGGLDYYNEQFF. In DNA, the CDR3 is TGTGCCAGCAGAGGCGGACTAGACTACTACAATGAGCAGTTCTTC.